A selection of T cell receptor beta chains follows, all from one sample in a study of identical twins. TCRdb reprocessed the 5' RACE reads via MiXCR and lists one record per CDR3 protein. The table records 500,000 to 650,000 distinct CDR3 sequences, under 8.5% of them present only once. These sequences were also reported in another study, on yellow fever vaccine responses in identical twins.

Sequencing was done on a sample of PBMCs. These receptors came from a woman younger than 35 in good health. CDR3s include the opening cysteine and the closing phenylalanine or tryptophan. D genes are given only for firm matches. Expanded clones are given a class, and other clones once, few, many or no size at all.

j_call | clone_size | v_call | d_call | cdr3_aa | cdr3_nt
TRBJ2-2 | few | TRBV3-1 | . | CASSQGDGGSLWTGELFF | TGTGCCAGCAGCCAAGGGGATGGGGGCTCCCTCTGGACCGGGGAGCTGTTTTTT
TRBJ2-7 | few | TRBV27 | TRBD1 | CASSKTGAAYEQYF | TGTGCCAGCAGCAAGACAGGGGCAGCCTACGAGCAGTACTTC
TRBJ2-1 | few | TRBV18 | TRBD2 | CASSGGVSYEQFF | TGTGCCAGCTCCGGGGGGGTAAGCTATGAGCAGTTCTTC
TRBJ2-7 | few | TRBV20-1 | TRBD2 | CSAPNPGLDYLSSYEQYF | TGCAGTGCGCCAAATCCGGGACTAGATTACCTGAGCTCCTACGAGCAGTACTTC
TRBJ2-6 | . | TRBV29-1 | . | CSGVFSGANVLTF | TGCAGCGGGGTGTTTTCTGGGGCCAACGTCCTGACTTTC
TRBJ2-7 | few | TRBV2 | . | CASSDGGMSYEQYF | TGTGCCAGCAGTGATGGGGGGATGAGCTACGAGCAGTACTTC
TRBJ2-1 | many | TRBV9 | TRBD2 | CASSAHTSGVYNEQFF | TGTGCCAGCAGCGCCCATACTAGCGGGGTTTACAATGAGCAGTTCTTC
TRBJ2-4 | . | TRBV20-1 | . | CSAMTVAKNIQYF | TGCAGTGCTATGACAGTAGCCAAAAACATTCAGTACTTC
TRBJ2-2 | few | TRBV28 | . | CASSFPGTTGELFF | TGTGCCAGCAGTTTTCCAGGGACCACCGGGGAGCTGTTTTTT
TRBJ2-7 | . | TRBV9 | . | CASSVEGEQYF | TGTGCCAGCAGCGTAGAGGGCGAGCAGTACTTC
TRBJ2-1 | few | TRBV24-1 | . | CATSDLGASPVGEQFF | TGTGCCACCAGTGATTTGGGGGCTTCTCCGGTCGGGGAGCAGTTCTTC
TRBJ2-7 | few | TRBV5-6 | . | CASSLEGLYEQYF | TGTGCCAGCAGCTTGGAGGGCCTCTACGAGCAGTACTTC
TRBJ2-2 | many | TRBV28 | TRBD1 | CASSWTGTGELFF | TGTGCCAGCAGTTGGACAGGGACCGGGGAGCTGTTTTTT
TRBJ1-5 | . | TRBV21-1 | . | CAGDRPLGQPQHF | TGTGCCGGGGACAGACCCCTGGGTCAGCCCCAGCATTTT
TRBJ2-7 | few | TRBV3-1 | TRBD2 | CATLGTRRAEQYF | TGTGCCACCCTCGGGACTAGGAGGGCCGAGCAGTACTTC
TRBJ1-2 | . | TRBV20-1 | . | CSEQGSAPYGYTF | TGCAGTGAGCAGGGTTCAGCACCCTATGGCTACACCTTC
TRBJ1-1 | . | TRBV7-2 | . | CASSPRAVKGTEAFF | TGTGCCAGCAGCCCTAGGGCCGTAAAGGGGACTGAAGCTTTCTTT
TRBJ2-7 | many | TRBV24-1 | TRBD1 | CATSGGTGSGYEQYF | TGTGCCACCAGTGGAGGGACAGGGTCTGGGTACGAGCAGTACTTC
TRBJ2-7 | few | TRBV29-1 | . | CSVLLAVSSYEQYF | TGCAGCGTCCTCTTAGCGGTAAGCTCCTACGAGCAGTACTTC
TRBJ1-4 | . | TRBV4-2 | . | CASSLAGLLDEKLFF | TGTGCCAGCAGCCTCGCGGGACTTTTAGATGAAAAACTGTTTTTT
TRBJ2-7 | . | TRBV24-1 | . | CATSEREDEQYF | TGTGCCACCAGTGAAAGGGAGGACGAGCAGTACTTC
TRBJ1-1 | . | TRBV3-1 | . | CASSFRLEGTEAFF | TGTGCCAGCAGCTTCCGACTCGAGGGCACTGAAGCTTTCTTT
TRBJ2-5 | . | TRBV7-9 | . | CASSPAVGVETQYF | TGTGCCAGCAGCCCAGCGGTAGGGGTAGAGACCCAGTACTTC
TRBJ2-1 | once | TRBV20-1 | . | CSASEGNEQFF | TGCAGTGCCAGTGAGGGCAATGAGCAGTTCTTC